These T cell receptor beta chains were read from a single sample in a study of OX40 agonist ivuxolimab in advanced cancers. Profiling relied on immunoSEQ multiplex PCR, and the TCRdb table lists in-frame clones only, not all of them. The profile shows approximately 60,000 clones, around four fifths of them singletons. Source: CD4+ or CD8+ T cells sorted from blood, taken in a trial of the OX40 agonist ivuxolimab. All receptors derive from an adult with an advanced solid tumor such as melanoma, head and neck, liver or kidney cancer. Both conserved end residues are part of each CDR3.

>TRBV18|TRBJ2-5
CASSPQRLAIQETQYF
>TRBV27|TRBJ1-1
CASSIDLQGAEAFF
>TRBV5-1|TRBJ2-5
CASSTRTGQETQYF
>TRBV28|TRBJ2-3
CASSFGLAIGTDTQYF
>TRBV5-4|TRBJ1-2
CASSSRTDTNYGYTF
>TRBV11-2|TRBJ1-6
CASSLDRPTPTHF
>TRBV6-1|TRBJ2-4
CASSEGGVSDIQYF
>TRBV19|TRBJ1-5
CASSQDGWAPQHF
>TRBV19|TRBJ1-1
CASSMEANTEAFF
>TRBV7-2|TRBJ1-2
CASSLEGQDYGYTF
>TRBV5-1|TRBJ2-7
CASSLEPGLYEQYF
>TRBV30|TRBJ1-5
CAWSVQGQPQHF
>TRBV19|TRBJ2-7
CASSPQGYEQYF
>TRBV11-2|TRBJ2-7
CASSLVPRVWNEQYF
>TRBV5-1|TRBJ1-4
CASSPGGTGGPNEKLFF
>TRBV9|TRBJ2-3
CASSSRTSGGTDTQYF
>TRBV2|TRBJ2-2
CASSSREQTGELFF
>TRBV4-3|TRBJ1-3
CASSQDSRTSSGNTIYF
>TRBV12-1|TRBJ2-3
CASRDFRDTQYF
>TRBV19|TRBJ1-5
CASSRHQQGAVGQPQHF
>TRBV6-5|TRBJ1-1
CASSYSRSLEAFF
>TRBV5-6|TRBJ2-2
CASSLTSGGPGELFF